These 13 T cell receptor beta chains originate from one sample sequenced in a study of technical replicates of blood from a few donors. Sequencing used immunoSEQ multiplex PCR; TCRdb keeps in-frame clones, though not all of them. The table shows 73,000 or so clones, with 91% occurring only once. Sequenced sample: T cells isolated from PBMCs. The source is a human donor in good health.

The chain joins TRBV2 to TRBJ1-1, with D possibly TRBD1 on 6 matching bases. With 10 bases removed from V and 2 bases from J, the gap between germline ends came to 14 bases. The CDR3 totals 13 residues. Germline-derived CDR1 and CDR2 are SNHLY and FYNNEI. In DNA form, the CDR3 reads TGTGCCACCGGGGAGGGGGTTAACACTGAAGCTTTCTTT. It specifies CATGEGVNTEAFF.

This clone was detected only once. The rearrangement joins TRBV27 to TRBJ2-7; weak D call: TRBD2 (6 bases). CDR1 is MNHEY and CDR2 is SMNVEV in the germline V gene (reference sequence). Trimming removed 2 bases at V and 0 bases at J, with 11 bases between. The CDR3 totals 15 residues. CDR3: CASSLKPGSSYEQYF. CDR3 DNA sequence: TGTGCCAGCAGTTTAAAACCCGGGAGCTCCTACGAGCAGTACTTC.

The rearrangement uses TRBV30 and TRBJ1-2, with 8 positions matching TRBD1. Germline V gene sequence: CDR1 GTSNPN, CDR2 SVGIG (reference sequence). The ends lost 7 bases at V and 0 bases at J; junction bases unmatched: 4. The CDR3 is made up of 13 amino acids. CDR3: CALADRANYGYTF. The CDR3 bases are TGTGCCTTGGCGGACAGGGCTAACTATGGCTACACCTTC. Supplemented by reference TRBV30 and TRBJ1-2, the full variable domain reads SQTIHQWPATLVQPVGSPLSLECTVEGTSNPNLYWYRQAAGRGLQLLFYSVGIGQISSEVPQNLSASRPQDRQFILSSKKLLLSDSGFYLCALADRANYGYTFGSGTRLTVV.

This chain links TRBV28 with TRBJ1-2, with TRBD1 matching over 7 bases. This CDR3 contains 17 residues. The J segment lost 5 bases and the V segment lost 3 bases, leaving 15 bases of the junction unmatched. The V gene's germline CDR1 is MDHEN and CDR2 SYDVKM. The DNA of the CDR3 is TGTGCCAGCAGTTTTTACCGCTTAAGGACAGGTTCTTATGGCTACACCTTC. Encoded protein: CASSFYRLRTGSYGYTF.

J is TRBJ1-1 and V is TRBV28; weak D call: TRBD1 (5 bases). Trimming stripped 6 bases from V and 11 bases from J, with 19 bases between. Germline V gives CDR1 MDHEN, CDR2 SYDVKM. The CDR3 contains 13 residues. CDR3 bases: TGTGCCAGCAGGACAGTGGGGCAGACGAAGGCTTTCTTT. It is translated as CASRTVGQTKAFF.

As DNA, the CDR3 is TGTGCCAGCTCATGGAGACCGGGACTAGGGGGTTCCGAGCAGTACTTC. Its protein product is CASSWRPGLGGSEQYF. The chain is built from TRBV18 and TRBJ2-7; 8 nucleotides align to TRBD2. The V segment lost 5 bases and the J segment 6 bases; nucleotides outside the gene matches: 15. CDR1 and CDR2 (germline): KGHSH, LQKENI. CDR3 size: 16 residues.

CDR3 protein: CASSQAVSSYEQYF. DNA for the CDR3: TGTGCCAGCAGCCAAGCGGTTAGCTCCTACGAGCAGTACTTC. This chain joins TRBV11-2 and TRBJ2-7; TRBD2 might be the D (5 bases). V was clipped by 5 bases and J by 0 bases, with 11 bases between them. Germline values: CDR1 SGHAT, CDR2 FQNNGV. The CDR3 loop spans 14 amino acids. The whole variable domain, remainder taken from reference TRBV11-2 and TRBJ2-7, is EAGVAQSPRYKIIEKRQSVAFWCNPISGHATLYWYQQILGQGPKLLIQFQNNGVVDDSQLPKDRFSAERLKGVDSTLKIQPAKLEDSAVYLCASSQAVSSYEQYFGPGTRLTVT.

This clone came up once. Other DNA sequences in the sample encode the same CDR3. The V gene is TRBV29-1, the J gene TRBJ1-2; 10 bases align to TRBD1. The V gene's germline CDR1 is SQVTM and CDR2 ANQGSEA. The V gene end was trimmed by 5 bases and the J gene end by 7 bases; junction bases not matched to a gene: 4. The CDR3 sequence is 12 residues long. The CDR3 DNA follows: TGCAGCGTTAGACAGGGGGCGGGTGGCTACACCTTC. This encodes CSVRQGAGGYTF.

J is TRBJ2-1 and V is TRBV21-1; the table names TRBD2, a call not compared with the DNA. TRBV21-1 is recorded as a pseudogene. The CDR3 contains 20 residues. CDR3 residues: CASSHNRTGTEREEDNEQFF. Written as DNA, the CDR3 is TGTGCCAGCAGCCATAACCGGACAGGGACTGAGCGGGAGGAAGACAATGAGCAGTTCTTC.

This clone was observed once. This sequence joins TRBV2 and TRBJ2-3; 8 bases align to TRBD1. The CDR3 spans 14 residues. CDR1 SNHLY and CDR2 FYNNEI come from the germline V gene. J gave up 3 bases and V 5 bases, and 4 bases lay outside the gene matches. The CDR3 DNA sequence: TGTGCCAGCAGTCAACAGGGGGGAACAGATACGCAGTATTTT. This sequence encodes CASSQQGGTDTQYF.

This chain uses TRBV7-6 with TRBJ2-3, with 14 bases lining up with TRBD2. There are 17 residues in the CDR3. Trimming at V came to 2 bases and at J to 7 bases, leaving 8 bases not matched to a gene. Germline V gene data show CDR1 as SGHVS and CDR2 as FNYEAQ. CDR3 loop: CASSLLPGLAGENTQYF. In DNA form, the CDR3 reads TGTGCCAGCAGCTTATTACCGGGACTAGCGGGGGAAAATACGCAGTATTTT.

V is TRBV6-1 and J is TRBJ1-2, with D perhaps TRBD1 (5 bases). This CDR3 spans 12 amino acids. The V gene's germline CDR1 is MNHNS and CDR2 SASEGT. The V and J ends lost 8 bases and 2 bases respectively, with 9 bases between them. The CDR3 DNA reads TGTGCCAGCGCCAAGGGGAACTATGGCTACACCTTC. It is translated as CASAKGNYGYTF.

V usage is TRBV9 and J usage is TRBJ1-3, with 11 bases lining up with TRBD1. V trimming: 3 bases; J trimming: 8 bases; junction bases outside the gene matches: 4. The CDR3 runs to 14 residues. Germline V CDR1 and CDR2: SGDLS, YYNGEE. The DNA for the CDR3 is TGTGCCAGCAGCGGTGGGACAGGGGGGGACACCATATATTTT. It codes for CASSGGTGGDTIYF. The variable domain in full, with the rest retrieved from reference TRBV9 and TRBJ1-3, is DSGVTQTPKHLITATGQRVTLRCSPRSGDLSVYWYQQSLDQGLQFLIQYYNGEERAKGNILERFSAQQFPDLHSELNLSSLELGDSALYFCASSGGTGGDTIYFGEGSWLTVV.